This is a list of T cell receptor beta chains from one sample in a study of T cells in Graves' hyperthyroidism and ophthalmopathy. One entry per CDR3 protein, called by TCRdb with MiXCR from the multiplex PCR reads. The sample holds 250,000 to 350,000 distinct CDR3 sequences; around 15% are singletons and the top ten take over 50%. Sequenced: blood. These TCRs come from a woman between 55 and 75 years old with Graves' ophthalmopathy. CDR3s include the opening cysteine and the closing phenylalanine or tryptophan. A D gene is named only where the DNA matches it firmly. Size values are once, few and many counts, or a class for expanded clones, and some rows have none.

v_gene: TRBV7-8
j_gene: TRBJ1-5
abundance: many
len: 16
d_gene: TRBD1
CDR3nt: TGTGCCAGCAGCTCGAAGACAGGGGATAGCAATCAGCCCCAGCATTTT
CDR3aa: CASSSKTGDSNQPQHF

v_gene: TRBV18
j_gene: TRBJ2-6
abundance: few
len: 17
d_gene: NA
CDR3nt: TGTGCCAGCTCCCCTTACCAGGAGAGCTCTGGGGCCAACGTCCTGACTTTC
CDR3aa: CASSPYQESSGANVLTF

v_gene: TRBV20-1
j_gene: TRBJ2-5
abundance: NA
len: 12
d_gene: NA
CDR3nt: TGCAGTGCTCCTCGGGGCGAGGAGACCCAGTACTTC
CDR3aa: CSAPRGEETQYF

v_gene: TRBV5-1
j_gene: TRBJ1-5
abundance: many
len: 13
d_gene: NA
CDR3nt: TGCGCCAGCAGCGATTATCTCGGGCAGCCCCAGCATTTT
CDR3aa: CASSDYLGQPQHF

v_gene: TRBV28
j_gene: TRBJ2-7
abundance: many
len: 16
d_gene: NA
CDR3nt: TGTGCCAGCAGTTTTTTATTCGGTGTTAGCTCCTACGAGCAGTACTTC
CDR3aa: CASSFLFGVSSYEQYF

v_gene: TRBV6-1
j_gene: TRBJ1-4
abundance: few
len: 14
d_gene: NA
CDR3nt: TGTGCCAGCAGTGAAGTACTGGCTAATGAAAAACTGTTTTTT
CDR3aa: CASSEVLANEKLFF

v_gene: TRBV20-1
j_gene: TRBJ2-2
abundance: few
len: 13
d_gene: NA
CDR3nt: TGCAGTGCTAGAGATCGACTCACCGGGGAGCTGTTTTTT
CDR3aa: CSARDRLTGELFF

v_gene: TRBV14
j_gene: TRBJ2-7
abundance: NA
len: 16
d_gene: TRBD2
CDR3nt: TGTGCCAGCAGCCAAGATAAACTAGCGGGGATCGACAAGCAGTACTTC
CDR3aa: CASSQDKLAGIDKQYF

v_gene: TRBV20-1
j_gene: TRBJ2-1
abundance: many
len: 16
d_gene: NA
CDR3nt: TGCAGTGCTACCGCGAGGGGGGCGAGCTCCTACAATGAGCAGTTCTTC
CDR3aa: CSATARGASSYNEQFF

v_gene: TRBV3-1
j_gene: TRBJ2-1
abundance: once
len: 14
d_gene: NA
CDR3nt: TGTGCCAGCAGTGACCACGATAGCAGGGATGAGCAGTTCTTC
CDR3aa: CASSDHDSRDEQFF

v_gene: TRBV12-3/TRBV12-4
j_gene: TRBJ1-2
abundance: many
len: 12
d_gene: NA
CDR3nt: TGTGCCAGCAGTTTAGAGGCGGTCGGCTACACCTTC
CDR3aa: CASSLEAVGYTF

v_gene: TRBV3-1
j_gene: TRBJ1-2
abundance: NA
len: 17
d_gene: NA
CDR3nt: TGTGCCAGCAGCCCCCTAGAGGGGGACTTTCCTACCTATGGCTACACCTTC
CDR3aa: CASSPLEGDFPTYGYTF